Here is one T cell receptor (beta chain) with its context. Original processing notes: Reference gene primer amplification gave estimated nucleated cell counts. The assay was immunoSEQ multiplex PCR, and TCRdb's table has in-frame clones only and misses some. That table gives V, J and clone size, and the DNA gave D and trimming. The repertoire holds more than 150,000 clones, with around 80% as singletons. Germline V CDR1 and CDR2: LNHDA, SQIVND (reference sequence). The V gene lost 1 base and the J gene lost 12 bases, with 12 bases spanning the gap. The CDR3 spans 12 residues. This record comes from a study of blood T cell repertoires in COVID-19. Study at large: Acute and convalescent COVID-19 samples came from the United States, Italy and Spain. Sample material is recorded as cDNA or gDNA derived from T cells, B-cell-depleted T cells, or PBMCs.

This TCR was sampled from a man in his fifties or sixties who had recovered from COVID-19. Sequencing input: peripheral blood. The genes are TRBV19 and TRBJ1-2; no clear D gene. The CDR3 protein is CASSIGAGGDTF. CDR3 nucleotide sequence: TGTGCCAGTAGTATAGGGGCCGGCGGGGACACCTTC.